The next 32 T cell receptor beta chains were all read from a single sample in a study of patients and donors after allogeneic stem cell transplantation. One entry per CDR3 protein, called by TCRdb with MiXCR from the RT-PCR reads. The sample lists 920,000 or so distinct CDR3 sequences, about a sixth seen once, with 5% to 6.5% in the top ten. The sequenced sample consisted of blood, either unsorted or a sorted T cell fraction (not recorded which). These TCRs come from a human donor who was either an allogeneic HSCT recipient or a stem cell or donor lymphocyte infusion donor (not recorded which). It is not recorded whose cells these are; they may come from a transplant donor.

The chain carries TRBV6-5 and TRBJ2-1; a possible D gene is TRBD2 (5 bases). Trimming stripped 4 bases from V and 5 bases from J, with 12 bases between. CDR1 MNHEY and CDR2 SVGAGI come from the germline V gene. CDR3 length: 14 amino acids. The DNA for the CDR3 is TGTGCCAGCAGTTCCCCTGGAGGACACAATGAGCAGTTCTTC. It is translated as CASSSPGGHNEQFF.

This clonotype was seen more than once but under ten times. This rearrangement joins TRBV20-1 to TRBJ2-7, with TRBD2 as a possible D gene (6 bases). The CDR3 is 15 amino acids. V was cut by 1 base and J by 1 base, with 14 bases left in between. Germline lookup yields CDR1 DFQATT and CDR2 SNEGSKA (reference sequence). The CDR3 spells CSARGYERVSYEQYF. The CDR3 nucleotides read TGCAGTGCTAGAGGGTATGAGCGGGTGTCCTACGAGCAGTACTTC.

The table lists this clonotype with a few counts. The chain recombines TRBV9 with TRBJ2-7; D is perhaps TRBD1 (6 bases). This CDR3 contains 13 residues. Between the trimmed V and J ends, which lost 3 bases and 7 bases, there was a span of 14 bases. CDR1 SGDLS and CDR2 YYNGEE come from the germline V gene. The CDR3 DNA reads as TGTGCCAGCAGCGCCAACAGGGCTGGGGAGCAGTACTTC. It yields the protein CASSANRAGEQYF.

The chain recombines TRBV12-3 or TRBV12-4 with TRBJ1-2, with D hard to call. Trimming removed 2 bases from V and 0 bases from J, with 13 bases in between. The CDR3 totals 16 residues. As DNA, the CDR3 is TGTGCCAGCAGTTTAAGGGCACCCTCGACTAACTATGGCTACACCTTC. Translation: CASSLRAPSTNYGYTF.

The gene calls are TRBV6-2 or TRBV6-3 and TRBJ2-1; 7 bases align to TRBD1. The CDR3 contains 16 residues. Germline lookup yields CDR1 MNHEY and CDR2 SVGEGT. V dropped 4 bases and J dropped 5; count of bases not matched to a gene: 11. This CDR3 reads CASSLSAPGQNNEQFF. The CDR3 coding sequence is TGTGCCAGCAGTTTGTCCGCACCGGGACAGAACAATGAGCAGTTCTTC.

This clonotype came up many times. The chain has TRBV3-1 and TRBJ1-1; D gene ambiguous. V gave up 4 bases and J gave up 0 bases, with 9 bases separating them. Germline assignment: CDR1 LGHDT and CDR2 YNNKEL (reference sequence). The CDR3 loop spans 14 amino acids. The CDR3 loop reads CASSPRVMNTEAFF. CDR3 DNA: TGTGCCAGCAGCCCCCGGGTCATGAACACTGAAGCTTTCTTT.

The table lists this clonotype with a few counts. The genes are TRBV11-2 and TRBJ1-1; TRBD1 might be the D (6 bases). Germline CDR1 reads SGHAT; CDR2 reads FQNNGV. The germline V and J ends were trimmed by 1 base and 3 bases, with 12 bases remaining between them. The CDR3 is 15 residues long. CDR3 protein: CASSLGGAGYTEAFF. In DNA form, the CDR3 reads TGTGCCAGCAGCTTAGGGGGGGCGGGGTACACTGAAGCTTTCTTT.

At least ten counts were recorded for this clonotype. The V gene is TRBV29-1, the J gene TRBJ2-1, with D tentatively TRBD1 (5 bases). Germline V gives CDR1 SQVTM, CDR2 ANQGSEA. V was trimmed by 1 base and J by 4 bases, leaving 8 bases between them. CDR3 length: 13 residues. The CDR3 nucleotides are TGCAGCGTTGAAGGGGGCTCATACAATGAGCAGTTCTTC. It codes for CSVEGGSYNEQFF.

The table lists this clonotype with a few counts. J is TRBJ1-2 and V is TRBV7-9, with D perhaps matching TRBD1 (5 bases). CDR3 length equals 12 residues. The V end lost 7 bases, the J end lost 4 bases, and 10 bases lay between the germline ends. Germline CDR1 is SEHNR and CDR2 is FQNEAQ (reference sequence). The CDR3 nucleotides are TGTGCCAGCACTCGGGGGTTCTATGGCTACACCTTC. It yields the protein CASTRGFYGYTF.

There are a few counts of this clonotype. The chain recombines TRBV5-1 with TRBJ2-1; the match to TRBD2 covers 8 bases. Unmatched junction bases numbered 9, after V lost 0 bases and J lost 7 bases. The length of the CDR3 is 16 residues. Germline loops: CDR1 SGHRS, CDR2 YFSETQ. This CDR3 reads CASSLGPAGVGNEQFF. CDR3 in DNA: TGCGCCAGCAGCTTGGGGCCAGCGGGAGTGGGGAATGAGCAGTTCTTC.

In its sample, this clonotype was seen a few times. The chain couples TRBV12-3 or TRBV12-4 to TRBJ1-4; a possible D gene is TRBD1 (5 bases). The germline V and J ends were trimmed by 6 bases and 3 bases, with 8 bases remaining between them. The length of the CDR3 is 13 residues. CDR3 sequence reads: CASRGVANEKLFF. Here the CDR3 DNA reads TGTGCCAGCAGGGGGGTGGCTAATGAAAAACTGTTTTTT.

This clonotype was detected ten times or more. This rearrangement joins TRBV29-1 to TRBJ2-7, with 8 positions matching TRBD1. Germline V gives CDR1 SQVTM, CDR2 ANQGSEA. V gave up 6 bases and J gave up 6 bases; unmatched junction bases: 4. This CDR3 spans 11 amino acids. DNA for the CDR3: TGCAGCGTCTTGACAGGGGCCGAGCAGTACTTC. Encoded protein: CSVLTGAEQYF.

This clonotype was seen a handful of times. This sequence joins TRBV29-1 and TRBJ1-1; D gene unclear. CDR3 length equals 13 residues. The V gene lost 4 bases and the J gene lost 0 bases, with 9 bases spanning the gap. CDR1 SQVTM and CDR2 ANQGSEA come from the germline V gene. The CDR3 nucleotides read TGCAGCGTTGTGAGGGAGATGAACACTGAAGCTTTCTTT. This translates into CSVVREMNTEAFF.

The CDR3 bases are TGTGCCAGCAGCCCACTAACAATGCGGTTCACAGATACGCAGTATTTT. It encodes CASSPLTMRFTDTQYF. The chain employs TRBV11-3 and TRBJ2-3; D gene unclear. The CDR3 contains 16 residues. V lost 5 bases to trimming and J lost 2 bases, with 17 bases between them. CDR1 and CDR2 (germline): SGHNT, YENEEA.

Only a few counts were recorded for this clonotype. The chain recombines TRBV5-1 with TRBJ1-1; D call uncertain. CDR3 length: 15 residues. Germline V CDR1 and CDR2: SGHRS, YFSETQ. V gave up 3 bases and J gave up 0 bases, with 12 bases separating them. For the CDR3, the DNA is TGCGCCAGCAGCTCACTCGGGTTTTTGAACACTGAAGCTTTCTTT. Translating gives CASSSLGFLNTEAFF. Looking up the rest from reference TRBV5-1 and TRBJ1-1 gives the full variable domain: KAGVTQTPRYLIKTRGQQVTLSCSPISGHRSVSWYQQTPGQGLQFLFEYFSETQRNKGNFPGRFSGRQFSNSRSEMNVSTLELGDSALYLCASSSLGFLNTEAFFGQGTRLTVV.

This clonotype occurred a few times. This chain joins TRBV6-5 and TRBJ2-7; TRBD2 agrees at 10 bases. Per germline, CDR1 MNHEY and CDR2 SVGAGI. This CDR3 has 18 residues. V lost 0 bases and J lost 0; bases outside the gene matches: 8. The CDR3 protein is CASSYSPLAGLSSYEQYF. In nucleotides, the CDR3 is TGTGCCAGCAGTTACTCTCCACTAGCGGGATTGAGCTCCTACGAGCAGTACTTC.

This clonotype was observed a handful of times. This rearrangement joins TRBV3-1 to TRBJ1-2; D unresolved. The CDR3 extends over 16 amino acids. Germline CDR1 LGHDT, CDR2 YNNKEL (reference sequence). Between the trimmed V and J ends, which lost 0 bases and 0 bases, there was a span of 11 bases. CDR3 sequence reads: CASSQDQSETNYGYTF. In DNA form, the CDR3 reads TGTGCCAGCAGCCAAGATCAGTCGGAGACTAACTATGGCTACACCTTC.

The table lists this clonotype with a few counts. The J gene is TRBJ1-3, the V gene TRBV7-6; weak D call: TRBD1 (5 bases). Germline values: CDR1 SGHVS, CDR2 FNYEAQ. Trimming removed 0 bases from V and 0 bases from J, with 12 bases in between. CDR3 length: 17 amino acids. CDR3 DNA: TGTGCCAGCAGCTTAGCAGTCAGGGACTCCTCTGGAAACACCATATATTTT. This codes for CASSLAVRDSSGNTIYF.

The chain joins TRBV20-1 to TRBJ2-2; 7 bases map to TRBD1. Germline-derived CDR1 and CDR2 are DFQATT and SNEGSKA (reference sequence). This CDR3 region has 17 residues. Trimming at V came to 3 bases and at J to 2 bases, leaving 12 bases not matched to a gene. The CDR3 protein is CSASVLGRGINTGELFF. In nucleotides, the CDR3 is TGCAGTGCTAGTGTTCTGGGCAGGGGGATTAACACCGGGGAGCTGTTTTTT.

In its sample, this clonotype was seen many times. This chain connects TRBV6-5 to TRBJ2-3; 11 positions agree with TRBD2. V was clipped by 3 bases and J by 2 bases; unmatched bases: 7. Germline assignment: CDR1 MNHEY and CDR2 SVGAGI. The CDR3 loop spans 17 amino acids. CDR3 sequence: CASSYGLAGGPTDTQYF. CDR3 sequence (DNA): TGTGCCAGCAGTTATGGTCTAGCGGGGGGCCCCACAGATACGCAGTATTTT.

CDR3 nucleotides: TGTGCCAGCCAAACAACTAGCGGCTGGCGGAATACGCAGTATTTT. Protein: CASQTTSGWRNTQYF. V usage is TRBV6-1 and J usage is TRBJ2-3; 8 nucleotides agree with TRBD2. The CDR3 covers 15 residues. V shed 8 bases, J shed 7 bases, and the junction held 14 bases outside the gene matches. The germline CDR1 and CDR2 sequences are MNHNS and SASEGT.

This clonotype was recorded a few times. The rearrangement links TRBV6-2 or TRBV6-3 to TRBJ2-1; no firm D call. V lost 2 bases and J 5 bases, leaving 16 bases between the germline ends. Germline V gene data show CDR1 as MNHEY and CDR2 as SVGEGT. The CDR3 covers 16 residues. The CDR3 sequence is CASSYPPPLKHNEQFF. The CDR3, as DNA: TGTGCCAGCAGTTACCCCCCCCCTTTGAAGCACAATGAGCAGTTCTTC.

There are a few counts of this clonotype. The rearrangement uses TRBV7-9 and TRBJ1-4; a weak D match, TRBD1 (5 bases). In germline, CDR1 is SEHNR, CDR2 FQNEAQ (reference sequence). Trimming left V 7 bases short and J 7 bases short, with 16 bases between. CDR3 size: 14 residues. CDR3 protein: CASILGGESEKLFF. In DNA form, the CDR3 reads TGTGCCAGCATCTTGGGGGGAGAAAGTGAAAAACTGTTTTTT. Using reference TRBV7-9 and TRBJ1-4 for the parts outside the CDR3, the full variable domain is DTGVSQNPRHKITKRGQNVTFRCDPISEHNRLYWYRQTLGQGPEFLTYFQNEAQLEKSRLLSDRFSAERPKGSFSTLEIQRTEQGDSAMYLCASILGGESEKLFFGSGTQLSVL.

Only a few counts were recorded for this clonotype. The CDR3 loop is CASSQDTPGRSSPLHF. The DNA for the CDR3 is TGTGCCAGCAGCCAAGATACACCGGGGAGATCTTCACCCCTCCACTTT. The chain links TRBV3-1 to TRBJ1-6, with D hard to call. CDR3 size: 16 residues. CDR1 LGHDT and CDR2 YNNKEL come from the germline V gene (reference sequence). The V gene lost 0 bases and the J gene lost 9 bases, with 15 bases spanning the gap.

This clonotype has just a few counts. This chain joins TRBV6-5 and TRBJ1-1; D is uncertain. Trimming removed 0 bases at V and 5 bases at J, with 7 bases between. CDR1 and CDR2 (germline): MNHEY, SVGAGI. The CDR3 totals 13 residues. The CDR3 is CASSYSSRTEAFF. The DNA of the CDR3 is TGTGCCAGCAGTTACTCGAGTAGGACTGAAGCTTTCTTT.

This clonotype was seen only a few times. The chain combines TRBV20-1 with TRBJ1-3; D unresolved. The CDR3 has 13 amino acids. The V end lost 5 bases, the J end lost 0 bases, and 8 bases lay between the germline ends. Germline V gene sequence: CDR1 DFQATT, CDR2 SNEGSKA (reference sequence). CDR3: CSAPLVSGNTIYF. The CDR3 nucleotides read TGCAGTGCTCCTCTGGTCTCTGGAAACACCATATATTTT.

This clonotype has at least ten counts. The V call is TRBV12-3 or TRBV12-4, the J call TRBJ2-5, with D possibly matching TRBD2 (5 bases). With 3 bases removed from V and 1 base from J, the gap between germline ends came to 9 bases. CDR3 length: 14 residues. The CDR3 DNA is TGTGCCAGCAGTTTGTGGGAGTTCCAAGAGACCCAGTACTTC. It is translated as CASSLWEFQETQYF.

There are a few counts of this clonotype. V usage is TRBV12-3 or TRBV12-4 and J usage is TRBJ1-3; unclear D gene. V dropped 10 bases and J dropped 9 bases, with 10 bases sitting between them. The CDR3 covers 10 residues. The CDR3 DNA reads as TGTGCCACCGGCGCGTTCACCATATATTTT. This encodes CATGAFTIYF.

This chain links TRBV6-5 with TRBJ2-3, with D hard to call. V gave up 2 bases and J gave up 6 bases, with 12 bases separating them. Germline V gene lookup returns CDR1 MNHEY and CDR2 SVGAGI. This CDR3 is built from 14 residues. The CDR3 nucleotides read TGTGCCAGCAGTTACGACGGGCCCCTGGATACGCAGTATTTT. Translation gives CASSYDGPLDTQYF.

This clonotype has ten or more counts. The chain combines TRBV2 with TRBJ2-1; D gene uncertain. In germline, CDR1 is SNHLY, CDR2 FYNNEI. Trimming removed 4 bases from V and 3 bases from J, with 4 bases in between. This CDR3 comprises 12 residues. The DNA for the CDR3 is TGTGCCAGCAGTGGCGGCTACAATGAGCAGTTCTTC. Its translation is CASSGGYNEQFF.

This rearrangement joins TRBV28 to TRBJ2-1; 13 nucleotides match TRBD2. The junction had 10 bases not matched to a gene; V was cut back by 5 bases and J by 6 bases. CDR3 length: 17 amino acids. The germline V gene has CDR1 MDHEN and CDR2 SYDVKM. The CDR3 coding sequence is TGTGCCAGCAGTCCCCTCCGACTAGCGGGAGGAGGCAATGAGCAGTTCTTC. Protein sequence: CASSPLRLAGGGNEQFF. Supplemented by reference TRBV28 and TRBJ2-1, the full variable domain reads DVKVTQSSRYLVKRTGEKVFLECVQDMDHENMFWYRQDPGLGLRLIYFSYDVKMKEKGDIPEGYSVSREKKERFSLILESASTNQTSMYLCASSPLRLAGGGNEQFFGPGTRLTVL.

The V and J genes are TRBV6-2 or TRBV6-3 and TRBJ2-7, with a weak D call TRBD2 (5 bases). The V end lost 2 bases, the J end lost 2 bases, and 16 bases lay between the germline ends. Per the germline V gene, CDR1 is MNHEY and CDR2 is SVGEGT. The CDR3 is 16 residues long. CDR3 coding DNA: TGTGCCAGCAGTTACCGCCGGGAACCAGTCACCTACGAGCAGTACTTC. This translates into CASSYRREPVTYEQYF.